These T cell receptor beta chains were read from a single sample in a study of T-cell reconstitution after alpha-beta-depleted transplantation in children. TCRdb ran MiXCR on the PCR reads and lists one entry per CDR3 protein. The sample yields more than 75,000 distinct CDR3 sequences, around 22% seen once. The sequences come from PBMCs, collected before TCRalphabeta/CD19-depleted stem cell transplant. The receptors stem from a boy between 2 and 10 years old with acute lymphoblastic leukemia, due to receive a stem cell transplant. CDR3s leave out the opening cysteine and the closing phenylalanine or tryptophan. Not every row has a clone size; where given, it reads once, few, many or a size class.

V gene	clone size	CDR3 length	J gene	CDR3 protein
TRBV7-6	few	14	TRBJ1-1	ASSPNGGRGNTEAF
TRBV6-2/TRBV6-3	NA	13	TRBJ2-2	ASSYDGRGTGELF
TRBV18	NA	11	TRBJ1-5	ASSIGKGQPQH
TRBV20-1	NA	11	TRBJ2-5	SARLGTLETQY
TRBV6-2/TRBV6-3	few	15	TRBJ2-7	ASSSASGRDLTYEQY
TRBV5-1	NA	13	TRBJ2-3	ASSLASGSTDTQY
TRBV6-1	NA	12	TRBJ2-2	ASSQSGAPGELF
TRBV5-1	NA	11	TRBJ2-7	ASSLDRSYEQY
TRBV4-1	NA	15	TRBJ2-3	ASSHLLKASSTDTQY
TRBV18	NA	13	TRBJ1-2	ASSPGGRGGYGYT
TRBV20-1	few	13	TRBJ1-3	SARDGQGTGNTIY
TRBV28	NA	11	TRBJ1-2	ACSPTTGYGHT
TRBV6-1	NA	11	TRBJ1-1	ASRPGVNTEAF
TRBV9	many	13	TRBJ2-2	ASSVVLGDAGELF
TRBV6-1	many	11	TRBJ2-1	ASPTQTGREQF
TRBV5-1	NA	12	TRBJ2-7	ASSLAVSGREQY
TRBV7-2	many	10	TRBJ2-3	ASSSWADTQY
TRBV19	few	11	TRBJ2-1	ATSCAGCYEQF
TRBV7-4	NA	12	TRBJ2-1	ASSLAGDYNEQF
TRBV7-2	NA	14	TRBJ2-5	ASSLSILGGKETQY
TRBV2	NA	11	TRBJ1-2	ASKDYSNYGYT
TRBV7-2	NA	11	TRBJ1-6	ASSFPTGSPLH
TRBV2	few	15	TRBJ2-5	ASSEGLADTNQETQY
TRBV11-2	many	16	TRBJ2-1	ASSLLKLGPGGGNEQF
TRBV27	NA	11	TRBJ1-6	ASSLSGGWPLH
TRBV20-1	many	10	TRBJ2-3	SASQGPDTQY
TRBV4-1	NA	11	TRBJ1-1	ASSQDLVGQAF
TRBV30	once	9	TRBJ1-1	AWSGGAEAF
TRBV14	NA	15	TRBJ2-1	ASSPKVLSGSYNEQF
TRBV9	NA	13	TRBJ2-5	ASSVDFSRPETQY
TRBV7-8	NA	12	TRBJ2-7	ASSLRTTSYEQY
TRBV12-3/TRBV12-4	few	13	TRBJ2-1	ATSPPGSGYNEQF
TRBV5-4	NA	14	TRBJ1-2	ASSPWGQGNNYGYT
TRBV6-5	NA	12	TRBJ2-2	ASSYSSETGELF
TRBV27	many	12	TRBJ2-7	ASSTGTGINEQY
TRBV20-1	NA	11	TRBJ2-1	SASRESEPEQF
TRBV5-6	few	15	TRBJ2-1	ASSLAGGAEGRNEQF
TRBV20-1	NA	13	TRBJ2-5	SARDRRRGQETQY
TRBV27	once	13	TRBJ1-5	ASSFGGALNQPQH
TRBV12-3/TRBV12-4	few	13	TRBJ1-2	ASSLSGDGNYGYT
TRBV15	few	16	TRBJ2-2	ATSGRLAEGPRSGELF
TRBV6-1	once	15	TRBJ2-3	ASSELAGGPSTDTQY
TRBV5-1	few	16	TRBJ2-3	ASSRASGGMTSTDTQY
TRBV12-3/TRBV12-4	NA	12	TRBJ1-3	ASQTWGGRNTIY
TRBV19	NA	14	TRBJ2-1	ASSPPLAGGPDEQF